The present entry profiles one T cell receptor beta chain with its context. Its antigen is currently unknown. This sample was included in a study of CD8 T cells in Susac syndrome. Findings and limits, study-wide: The study's TCR sequencing and HLA analysis covered a relatively small number of individuals, and the study acknowledged this.

The RNA input was about 0.5 to 1 ug, and it was reverse transcribed with random hexamers. By means of immunoSEQ multiplex PCR, TCR beta CDR3 spanning 54 Vbeta and 13 Jbeta underwent amplification. TCRdb recomputed calls from the immunoSEQ multiplex PCR reads with MiXCR, one row per CDR3 protein. The sample includes approximately 200,000 distinct CDR3 sequences, 90% to 96% of them seen just once. The material sequenced was CD4+ T cells from PBMCs. The source is a human donor with multiple sclerosis.

This CDR3 reads CASRPWGDADTQYF. The DNA for the CDR3 is TGTGCCAGCAGGCCGTGGGGAGACGCAGATACGCAGTATTTT. The chain is built from TRBV2 and TRBJ2-3; weak D call: TRBD2 (5 bases). The CDR3 length is 14 residues. Germline values: CDR1 SNHLY, CDR2 FYNNEI. V lost 6 bases and J 4 bases, leaving 14 bases between the germline ends.